This T cell receptor (beta chain) was recovered during a study of cytomegalovirus exposure and HLA in healthy donors listed by TCRdb under 2017. Regarding the research as a whole: An earlier analysis of approximately 550 of the donors reported about 250 Gb of sequence data and 100 million to 140 million unique TCR beta sequences from roughly 180 million T cells. In a later analysis, previously published TCR beta repertoires from 600 to 850 donors were re-analyzed and high-resolution HLA genotyping was added so that TCR occurrence patterns could be studied. Of the approximately 400 genotyped donors, roughly 80% fell in the genetic ancestry cluster associated with self-reported Caucasian donors. All discovery cohort repertoires had been generated on a single sequencing platform. Five DR-DQ haplotypes were treated as single units for association and clustering because of strong linkage in the cohort. To predict cytomegalovirus infection status, the study combined high-throughput TCR immunosequencing, statistical association of individual TCRs with disease status, and machine learning. About 320 gigabases of sequencing data and some 85 million unique TCR sequences were included in an early release covering several hundred HLA-typed donors. On average, about 200,000 unique TCR beta nucleotide sequences were sequenced per donor among 398 genotyped donors of the cohort, with 15% to 20% of those sequences being non-productive. Alongside the repertoire data, information on donor age, sex, ethnicity and CMV serostatus was compiled. The study aimed to test whether cataloging public T cell receptors could reveal signatures of past pathogen exposure. HLA typing included class I and class II loci at four-digit resolution. The T cell repertoires of 666 subjects were profiled by immunosequencing and related to cytomegalovirus serostatus. An earlier analysis of several hundred of the donors applied high-throughput TCR beta sequencing to assess whether each TCR beta V gene segment acted as functional or pseudogenic. Typing coverage differed by locus: A, B, C, DRB1 and DQB1 were typed in roughly 629-630 donors, DQA1 in approximately 520, DPA1 in around 610, and DPB1 in 472. Along with the roughly 670-subject first cohort, a separate validation cohort of over 90 different subjects was used. Rather than drawing on any new phenotypic data, the later analysis identified candidate immune exposures from TCR beta sequences and the way those sequences occurred across donors. Genome-wide SNP genotypes for about 65% of the 666 donors were used in a later genetic analysis, which treated that subset as a discovery cohort. Here is what the overall study found, with its caveats: It was suggested by the authors that the approach could potentially be generalized to other disease states and immunological phenotypes. An association between a missense DCLRE1C variant and V-gene and J-gene trimming of TCR beta chains was found in a later genetic analysis and replicated in an independent cohort. HLA typing was unavailable for some donors at each locus, so association tests used only the typed subset. In a later analysis, several top co-occurrence clusters were reported to appear linked to parvovirus B19, influenza, CMV and Epstein-Barr virus. Cytomegalovirus status was reported to be diagnosed by the classifier with high specificity and sensitivity in both the original and validation cohorts. Compared with equally common non-associated chains, HLA-associated TCR beta chains in a later analysis were more clonally expanded and had lower generation probabilities. A further reported finding was that TCR beta sequences accurately predicted the HLA-A and HLA-B alleles for most subjects in the first cohort. Correlated functional status among segregating V segments might reflect linkage disequilibrium, but an unknown experimental factor could not be ruled out. The only immune exposure information available for the cohort was CMV serostatus. Broadly in line with IMGT annotations, most TCR beta V segments showed up in productive rearrangements about 87% or about 30% of the time in an earlier analysis of 450 to 600 of the donors. Some IMGT-functional V segments, including TRBV6-2 and TRBV6-3, could not be told apart with the 87-base-pair reads, so those segments were excluded. In the study, approximately 160 TCR beta chains were listed as associated with cytomegalovirus. In a later analysis, about 17,000 TCR beta sequences were associated with specific HLA alleles at a false discovery rate of 0.05. The cohort was sequenced for TCR beta chains only, and without alpha or paired-chain data the features that could be detected were limited. When HLA alleles, especially DR and DQ, strongly co-occurred, TCR associations were difficult to assign to individual alleles. Most TCR sequences were seen in very few donors, while some public TCRs were found in many individuals. Because counts were too low, seventeen rarely observed V segments, including chromosome 9 orphons, were excluded from the earlier analysis of 587 of the donors. Most CMV-associated TCR beta chains appeared to be HLA-restricted in a later analysis, and the HLA associations seemed to be driven largely by CMV exposure. Sequencing depth was assumed to be roughly uniform across donors in the presence/absence analyses, though that assumption may not hold. A cluster of highly shared sequence variants was judged likely to represent a technical artifact of the sequencing pipeline. A later genetic analysis reported fewer N-insertions in productive TCRs among donors in an Asian-associated ancestry cluster than the roughly 700-donor mean. In a later analysis, the rate of TCR association differed among HLA loci, with DRB1 alleles having the most associated TCRs and HLA-C alleles having the fewest. In vitro tests confirmed that a few of the cytomegalovirus-associated TCR beta chains recognize cytomegalovirus antigens.

About this clone itself: What this receptor recognizes is not known. No base-level quality is on record; no much larger clone is a single base apart.

Library prep was done by the immunoSEQ multiplex PCR assay. For the multiplex PCR, a mixture combining 60 forward primers for TCR Vbeta segments and 13 reverse primers for TCR Jbeta segments was used. The CDR3 region of rearranged TCR beta genes was amplified from genomic DNA by a multiplex PCR assay. Amplified TCR beta libraries were sequenced as 87-base-pair reads on the Illumina HiSeq System. Regarding the original processing steps: In a later analysis, roughly 80 million unique TCR beta chains were counted across the 500 to 850 repertoires, and roughly 11 million of these chains were shared by at least two donors. Raw reads were error-corrected and collapsed into unique sequences by a nearest-neighbor algorithm in which closely related sequences were merged to remove PCR and sequencing errors. CDR3 sequences were aligned to IMGT reference sequences to assign V, D and J gene segments. For a sequence to be retained, a match of at least six nucleotides was required to both a V gene segment and a J gene segment. A rearrangement was called productive if the CDR3 had no stop codons and remained in frame with V and J, and every other rearrangement was called non-productive. CDR3 was defined by IMGT convention, running from the second conserved V-encoded cysteine to the conserved J-encoded phenylalanine. The earlier analysis of 587 of the donors excluded any sequence lacking an unambiguous match to a single V gene segment. An earlier analysis of approximately 590 of the donors classified V segments as functional when productive rearrangements were above 56.7% and as segregating when the standard deviation between donors was above 5%. To diagnose cytomegalovirus status from the catalog of TCR beta chain sequences, a statistical classification framework was built. A later analysis assigned V and J genes by comparing TCR nucleotide sequences with IMGT/GENE-DB human TR gene sequences. Using the TCRdist pipeline, a later analysis assigned CDR3 sequences along with most-parsimonious VDJ recombination scenarios. A later analysis defined each TCR beta chain by its CDR3 amino acid sequence plus V-gene family, and excluded reads lacking a unique V-gene family. A later analysis removed roughly 590 highly shared, low-generation-probability nucleotide sequences to deal with suspected cross-contamination and a sequencing artifact. In a later analysis, a clonal expansion index for each public chain was calculated from normalized within-repertoire ranks of inferred template counts. A later analysis computed generation probabilities with a VDJ recombination model fitted to out-of-frame rearrangements, and checked the results against IGoR. Hypergeometric tests were used in a later analysis to score TCR-TCR, TCR-HLA and TCR-CMV co-occurrence, with a repertoire-size bias correction applied to the TCR pairs. In a later analysis, false discovery rates were estimated by permuting HLA or CMV assignments 20 times. A later analysis grouped co-occurring TCRs with DBSCAN, adding TCRdist sequence similarity when clustering within HLA-allele-positive subsets. Repertoires with fewer than 30,000 or more than 120,000 public chains, plus five repertoires with anomalous nucleotide sharing, were excluded from co-occurrence clustering. In its TCRdb copy, this immuneACCESS table keeps in-frame sequences only and misses some clones. Where compared with another copy, unresolved V genes explain less than half of these, and the others have no known cause. D and trimming come from the DNA, and the V and J calls and clone size come from that table. The sample table shows more than 140,000 clones, and about 64% are seen once. The biggest ten clones account for roughly 3.1% of the sample.

V and J lose 8 bases and 10 bases, and a span of 15 bases separates them. For CDR1 and CDR2, the germline V gene lists SNHLY and FYNNEI. The CDR3 holds 12 amino acids from the cysteine to the phenylalanine. Just the 36-base CDR3 DNA is kept, in frame starting at base 1. The cohort was made up of hundreds of healthy bone marrow donors. At the time of sampling, every cohort member was nominally healthy, though immune exposures that went unrecorded were likely present. The donor was CMV seropositive and belonged to the group of 250 to 300 seropositive cohort members. Every donor gave a peripheral blood sample, and the peripheral blood mononuclear cells from that sample were used for TCR beta sequencing. Genomic DNA was extracted from the blood cell samples with the Qiagen DNeasy Blood Extraction Kit.

The rearrangement joined TRBV2 to TRBJ2-1, with TRBD2 perhaps the D gene, on 7 matching bases. This TCR was recovered from a woman aged 25 to 45 in good health and CMV-seropositive. Input material: PBMCs. The CDR3 loop reads CASGLRGGEQFF. The nucleotide sequence reads as follows: TGTGCCAGCGGACTTAGGGGGGGGGAGCAGTTCTTC.